The rows below give T cell receptor beta chains drawn from one sample of a study of T cells in Graves' hyperthyroidism and ophthalmopathy. MiXCR, run by TCRdb on the multiplex PCR reads, gives a single entry per CDR3 protein. The top ten hold around a tenth of the sample, which has about 360,000 distinct CDR3 sequences, 13% seen once. Input material: blood. Source of these receptors: a woman younger than 35 with Graves' hyperthyroidism. Both conserved end residues are part of each CDR3. The order of the fields is V gene, J gene, D gene, clone size, CDR3 DNA, CDR3 protein. The D gene is left open where the match is weak. For some rows the clone size is stated as once, few or many, or as a class when expanded; others skip it.

TRBV4-1	TRBJ2-3	TRBD1	-	TGCGCCAGCAGCCGATACAGGGGGCGCTTTACCGATACGCAGTATTTT	CASSRYRGRFTDTQYF
TRBV19	TRBJ1-2	-	-	TGTGCCAGTAGGATCCACCTCTATGGCTACACCTTC	CASRIHLYGYTF
TRBV20-1	TRBJ2-7	-	-	TGCTCCCTGGGGATTAGGTCCTACGAGCAGTACTTC	CSLGIRSYEQYF
TRBV28	TRBJ2-3	-	many	TGTGCCAGCAGGCCACGATTGATAGATACGCAGTATTTT	CASRPRLIDTQYF
TRBV18	TRBJ1-2	-	many	TGTGCCAGCTCACCACCACCGGGCCGTGACCCTACGTTGGGGGGCTACACCTTC	CASSPPPGRDPTLGGYTF
TRBV12-3/TRBV12-4	TRBJ2-1	TRBD1	many	TGTGCCAGCAGCCCCGGGACAGGGCTATACAATGAGCAGTTCTTC	CASSPGTGLYNEQFF
TRBV20-1	TRBJ2-3	-	many	TGCAGTGCTAGGGAGCTTGGGGGACTCACAGATACGCAGTATTTT	CSARELGGLTDTQYF
TRBV12-3/TRBV12-4	TRBJ2-7	TRBD1	once	TGTGCCAGCAGTCAGAAGACAGGGACCGAGCAGTACTTC	CASSQKTGTEQYF
TRBV24-1	TRBJ2-5	-	few	TGTGCCACCAGTGATTTAGGGGACGGGTACCAAGAGACCCAGTACTTC	CATSDLGDGYQETQYF
TRBV19	TRBJ2-2	TRBD1	-	TGTGCCAGCGGACAGGGAGCCTCTTTGCGCGGGGAGCTGTTTTTT	CASGQGASLRGELFF
TRBV6-1	TRBJ1-5	TRBD1	many	TGTGCCAGCAGTGAACAGACAGGGGCCCCCTATCAGCCCCAGCATTTT	CASSEQTGAPYQPQHF
TRBV10-3	TRBJ2-6	TRBD2	-	TGTGCCATCAGTGAAGGACTAGCGGGAGCCGGGGCCAACGTCCTGACTTTC	CAISEGLAGAGANVLTF
TRBV28	TRBJ1-4	-	many	TGTGCCAGCAGTCCCGGGGACAAAGGATTTGAAAAACTGTTTTTT	CASSPGDKGFEKLFF
TRBV2	TRBJ2-3	-	many	TGTGCCAGAAGGACCCGGGTAGGGGATACGCAGTATTTT	CARRTRVGDTQYF
TRBV12-3/TRBV12-4	TRBJ2-5	TRBD1	many	TGTGCCAGCAGACCCGGGACAGGGTCGGGGGGAGAGACCCAGTACTTC	CASRPGTGSGGETQYF
TRBV29-1	TRBJ2-1	-	many	TGCAGCGTCCCTCCCCACGAGTCGAACAATGAGCAGTTCTTC	CSVPPHESNNEQFF
TRBV7-2	TRBJ2-6	-	-	TGTGCCAGCAGCCCACTTAGAACGGGAGGGGCCAACGTCCTGACTTTC	CASSPLRTGGANVLTF
TRBV20-1	TRBJ1-5	TRBD1	many	TGCAGTGCTTCTGGACAGGGCAATCAGCCCCAGCATTTT	CSASGQGNQPQHF
TRBV2	TRBJ2-7	TRBD2	many	TGTGCCAGCAAGGAGGGGTGGACTAGCGGGAGCTACGAGCAGTACTTC	CASKEGWTSGSYEQYF
TRBV7-9	TRBJ2-2	TRBD2	many	TGTGCCAGCAGCCCAAGCGGGAGTCGCACCGGGGAGCTGTTTTTT	CASSPSGSRTGELFF
TRBV7-9	TRBJ2-1	TRBD2	many	TGTGCCAGCGGCCTAGCGGGAGGTGAGCAGTTCTTC	CASGLAGGEQFF
TRBV12-3/TRBV12-4	TRBJ1-1	TRBD1	few	TGTGCCAGCAGTCACCAACAGGGGCCGGGCACTGAAGCTTTCTTT	CASSHQQGPGTEAFF
TRBV20-1	TRBJ2-2	TRBD2	-	TGCAGTGCGCCGAGCGGGGGGCCTTCCGGGGAGCTGTTTTTT	CSAPSGGPSGELFF
TRBV6-1	TRBJ1-4	TRBD1	-	TGTGCCAGCGGGCAGGGACAGGGGGCAGCTAATGAAAAACTGTTTTTT	CASGQGQGAANEKLFF
TRBV20-1	TRBJ2-7	TRBD2	many	TGCAGTGCTGGCGGGACTAGCGGGATTTACGAGCAGTACTTC	CSAGGTSGIYEQYF
TRBV7-6	TRBJ2-2	-	few	TGTGCCAGCAACTTCGATGGGGCCTCGGGGGAGCTGTTTTTT	CASNFDGASGELFF
TRBV6-1	TRBJ2-5	TRBD2	-	TGTGCCAGCAGAGAGCGGGGGGGCCCCGAGACCCAGTACTTC	CASRERGGPETQYF
TRBV5-1	TRBJ1-1	-	many	TGCGCCAGCAGCTTGTTGACTAACACTGAAGCTTTCTTT	CASSLLTNTEAFF
TRBV7-9	TRBJ2-1	-	many	TGTGCCAGCAGCGACGGACTAAATGAGCAGTTCTTC	CASSDGLNEQFF
TRBV7-7	TRBJ2-5	TRBD2	few	TGTGCTAGCAGCTCTGGGGGGGGTCTCGGCGGAGAGACCCAGTACTTC	CASSSGGGLGGETQYF
TRBV28	TRBJ1-6	-	many	TGTGCCAGCAACATGCCGACAGTAGGAGATTCACCCCTCCACTTT	CASNMPTVGDSPLHF
TRBV11-2	TRBJ1-1	-	many	TGTGCCAGCAGCTTAGACAGGGTCTCTGAAGCTTTCTTT	CASSLDRVSEAFF
TRBV30	TRBJ1-2	-	many	TGTGCCTGGGGGGGAGGCATGGTCTACACCTTC	CAWGGGMVYTF
TRBV5-4	TRBJ1-5	-	-	TGTGCCAGCAGCCCGGATTTCAATCAGCCCCAGCATTTT	CASSPDFNQPQHF
TRBV6-1	TRBJ1-5	-	many	TGTGCCAGCAGTGAAGTGGGTAGCAATCAGCCCCAGCATTTT	CASSEVGSNQPQHF
TRBV7-8	TRBJ2-7	-	many	TGTGCCAGCAGCGTCAGGGGTCGCGAGCAGTACTTC	CASSVRGREQYF
TRBV5-1	TRBJ2-7	TRBD1	many	TGCGCCAGCAGCCCACGGGACAGCGTCTACGAGCAGTACTTC	CASSPRDSVYEQYF
TRBV12-3/TRBV12-4	TRBJ1-3	-	many	TGTGCCAGCTCCCCAGGGGCCCTCTCTGGAAACACCATATATTTT	CASSPGALSGNTIYF
TRBV19	TRBJ1-2	-	few	TGTGCCAGTAACGGACGCCCGCACTATGGCTACACCTTC	CASNGRPHYGYTF
TRBV3-1	TRBJ1-5	-	many	TGTGCCAGCAGCCAAGGGGCAGGTCTGACCAGCAATCAGCCCCAGCATTTT	CASSQGAGLTSNQPQHF
TRBV20-1	TRBJ2-3	TRBD2	-	TGCAGTGCTAGGCTAGCGGGGGGGGTGTATACGCAGTATTTT	CSARLAGGVYTQYF
TRBV20-1	TRBJ2-3	TRBD2	-	TGCAGTGCTAGTCCTAGCGGGGGCCTCACAGATACGCAGTATTTT	CSASPSGGLTDTQYF
TRBV2	TRBJ2-7	TRBD1	many	TGTGCCAGCAGTGGGGACAGGGACGAGCAGTACTTC	CASSGDRDEQYF
TRBV11-3	TRBJ1-1	-	-	TGTACCAGCAGCTTAGATGACACTGAAGCTTTCTTT	CTSSLDDTEAFF
TRBV28	TRBJ1-5	-	many	TGTGCCAGCAGTTTAAGGCCCTATAGCAATCAGCCCCAGCATTTT	CASSLRPYSNQPQHF
TRBV27	TRBJ2-7	-	many	TGTGCCAGCAGTTTATCGAGCAGGACCCGAAACCCCGCTTACGAGCAGTACTTC	CASSLSSRTRNPAYEQYF
TRBV5-1	TRBJ1-1	-	many	TGCGCCAGCAGCCCTAGGGGGTTAGAAAACACTGAAGCTTTCTTT	CASSPRGLENTEAFF
TRBV20-1	TRBJ2-5	-	many	TGCAGTGCTAGCGGGGCTCCCCCAGAGACCCAGTACTTC	CSASGAPPETQYF
TRBV18	TRBJ1-1	TRBD1	many	TGTGCCAGCTCCTCGGGACAGGGAGGGGACACTGAAGCTTTCTTT	CASSSGQGGDTEAFF
TRBV19	TRBJ2-6	-	-	TGTGCCAGTAGTACCGGCAGGGCTAGGGCCAACGTCCTGACTTTC	CASSTGRARANVLTF
TRBV19	TRBJ1-1	-	few	TGTGCCAGTAGCTCGGGATACATGAACACTGAAGCTTTCTTT	CASSSGYMNTEAFF
TRBV12-3/TRBV12-4	TRBJ2-3	-	-	TGTGCCAGCACCGCAGGACCCACTAGGAGGGGTACGCAGTATTTT	CASTAGPTRRGTQYF
TRBV5-1	TRBJ2-7	TRBD1	-	TGCGCCAGCAGCTTGGGAGGACAGGGGGCCTACGAGCAGTACTTC	CASSLGGQGAYEQYF
TRBV4-1	TRBJ2-6	-	few	TGCGCCAGCAGCCAAGATCGAGGCTCTGGGGCCAACGTCCTGACTTTC	CASSQDRGSGANVLTF
TRBV19	TRBJ2-3	-	-	TGTGCCAGTAGTGATCCGGCCAGGGGCTTATCGGATACGCAGTATTTT	CASSDPARGLSDTQYF